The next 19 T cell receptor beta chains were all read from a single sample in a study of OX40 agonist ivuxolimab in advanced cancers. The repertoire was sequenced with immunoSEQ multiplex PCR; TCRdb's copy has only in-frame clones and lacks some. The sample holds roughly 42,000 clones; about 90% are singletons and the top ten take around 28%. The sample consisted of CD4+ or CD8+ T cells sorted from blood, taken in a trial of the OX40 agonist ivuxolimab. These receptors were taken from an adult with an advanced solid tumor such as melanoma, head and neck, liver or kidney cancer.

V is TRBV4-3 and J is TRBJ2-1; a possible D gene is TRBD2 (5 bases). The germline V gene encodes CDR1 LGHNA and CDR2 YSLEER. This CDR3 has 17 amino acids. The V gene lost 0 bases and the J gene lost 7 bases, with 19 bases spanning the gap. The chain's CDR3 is CASSQDKEVPQGNEQFF. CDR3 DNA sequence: TGCGCCAGCAGCCAAGATAAGGAGGTCCCGCAAGGTAATGAGCAGTTCTTC.

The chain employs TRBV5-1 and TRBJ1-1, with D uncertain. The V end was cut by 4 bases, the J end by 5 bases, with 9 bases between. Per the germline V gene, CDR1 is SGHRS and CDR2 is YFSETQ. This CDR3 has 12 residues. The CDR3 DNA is TGCGCCAGCAGCCTGCTGGGGACTGAAGCTTTCTTT. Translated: CASSLLGTEAFF.

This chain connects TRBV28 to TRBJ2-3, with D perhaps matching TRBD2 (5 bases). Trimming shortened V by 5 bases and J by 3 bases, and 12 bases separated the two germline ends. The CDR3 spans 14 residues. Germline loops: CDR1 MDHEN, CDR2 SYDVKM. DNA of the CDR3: TGTGCCAGCAGTCCCCGGGAAAAGACAGATACGCAGTATTTT. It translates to CASSPREKTDTQYF.

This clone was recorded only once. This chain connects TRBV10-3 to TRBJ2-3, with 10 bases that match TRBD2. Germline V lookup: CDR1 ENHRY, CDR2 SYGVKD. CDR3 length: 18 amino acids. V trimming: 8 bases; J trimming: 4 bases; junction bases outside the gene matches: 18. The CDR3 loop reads CAIAALAGTLGRADTQYF. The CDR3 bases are TGTGCCATCGCTGCACTAGCGGGAACCTTAGGTCGTGCAGATACGCAGTATTTT.

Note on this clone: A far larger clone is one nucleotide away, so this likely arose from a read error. CDR3 amino acids: CTSSYFPGTNTEAFF. CDR3 bases: TGTACCAGCAGTTACTTCCCCGGGACCAACACTGAAGCTTTCTTT. The chain couples TRBV6-5 to TRBJ1-1, with TRBD1 as a possible D gene (5 bases). This CDR3 spans 15 amino acids. The germline V gene encodes CDR1 MNHEY and CDR2 SVGAGI.

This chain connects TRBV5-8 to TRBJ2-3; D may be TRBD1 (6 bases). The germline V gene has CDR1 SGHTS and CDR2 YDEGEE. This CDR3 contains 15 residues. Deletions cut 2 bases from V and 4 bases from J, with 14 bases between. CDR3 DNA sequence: TGTGCCAGCAGCTTCCCGGGCCAGGGGCCAGATACGCAGTATTTT. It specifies CASSFPGQGPDTQYF.

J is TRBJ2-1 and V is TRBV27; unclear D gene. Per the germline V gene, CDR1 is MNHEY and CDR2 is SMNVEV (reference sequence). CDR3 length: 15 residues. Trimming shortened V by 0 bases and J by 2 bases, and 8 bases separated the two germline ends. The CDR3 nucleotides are TGTGCCAGCAGTTTATCGGGCGGAACCTACAATGAGCAGTTCTTC. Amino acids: CASSLSGGTYNEQFF.

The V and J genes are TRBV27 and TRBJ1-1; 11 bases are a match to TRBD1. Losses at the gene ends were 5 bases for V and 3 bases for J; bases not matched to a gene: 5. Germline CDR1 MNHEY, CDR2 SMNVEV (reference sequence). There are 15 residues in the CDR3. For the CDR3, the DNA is TGTGCCAGCAGTATCCCGGGACAGGGGGACACTGAAGCTTTCTTT. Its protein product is CASSIPGQGDTEAFF.

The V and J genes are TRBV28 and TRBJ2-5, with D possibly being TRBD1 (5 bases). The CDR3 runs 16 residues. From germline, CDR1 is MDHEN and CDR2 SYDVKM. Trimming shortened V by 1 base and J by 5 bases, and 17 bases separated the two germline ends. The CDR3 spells CASSLSPAGSGETQYF. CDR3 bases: TGTGCCAGCAGTTTATCCCCGGCAGGGTCGGGCGAGACCCAGTACTTC.

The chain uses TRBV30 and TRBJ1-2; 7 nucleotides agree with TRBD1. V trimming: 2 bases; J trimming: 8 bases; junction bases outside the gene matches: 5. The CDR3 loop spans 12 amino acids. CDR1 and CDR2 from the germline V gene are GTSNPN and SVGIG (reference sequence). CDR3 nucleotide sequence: TGTGCCTGGAGTACAGGGGAGAGGGGCTACACCTTC. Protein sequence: CAWSTGERGYTF.

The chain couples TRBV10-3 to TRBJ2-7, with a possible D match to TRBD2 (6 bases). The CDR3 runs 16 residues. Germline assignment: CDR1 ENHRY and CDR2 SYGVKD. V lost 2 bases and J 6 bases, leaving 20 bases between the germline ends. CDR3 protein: CAISEPELPGAPEQYF. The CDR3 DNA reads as TGTGCCATCAGTGAGCCCGAACTCCCGGGAGCCCCCGAGCAGTACTTC.

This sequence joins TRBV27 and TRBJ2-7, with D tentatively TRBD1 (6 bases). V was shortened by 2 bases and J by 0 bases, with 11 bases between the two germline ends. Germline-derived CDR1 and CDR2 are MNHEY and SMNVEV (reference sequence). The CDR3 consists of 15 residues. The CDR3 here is CASSLGGISSYEQYF. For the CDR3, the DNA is TGTGCCAGCAGTTTAGGGGGCATCAGCTCCTACGAGCAGTACTTC.

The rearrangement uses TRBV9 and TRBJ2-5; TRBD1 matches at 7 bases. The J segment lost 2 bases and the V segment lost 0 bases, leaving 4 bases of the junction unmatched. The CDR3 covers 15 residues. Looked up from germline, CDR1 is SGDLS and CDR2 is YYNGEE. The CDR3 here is CASSVGGTEQETQYF. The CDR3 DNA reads TGTGCCAGCAGCGTAGGAGGGACAGAACAAGAGACCCAGTACTTC.

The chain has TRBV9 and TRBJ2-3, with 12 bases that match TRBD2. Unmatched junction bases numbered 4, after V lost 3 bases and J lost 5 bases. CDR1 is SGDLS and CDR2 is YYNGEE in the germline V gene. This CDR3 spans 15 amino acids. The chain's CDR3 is CASSGTSGAEDTQYF. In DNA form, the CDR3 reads TGTGCCAGCAGCGGGACTAGCGGGGCGGAAGATACGCAGTATTTT.

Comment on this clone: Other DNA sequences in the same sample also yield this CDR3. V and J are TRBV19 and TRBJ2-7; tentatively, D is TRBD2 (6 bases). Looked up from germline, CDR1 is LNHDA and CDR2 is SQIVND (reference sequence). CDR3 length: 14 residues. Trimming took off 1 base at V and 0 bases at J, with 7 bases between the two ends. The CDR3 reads CASSIGGGSYEQYF. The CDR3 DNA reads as TGTGCCAGTAGTATAGGGGGAGGCTCCTACGAGCAGTACTTC.

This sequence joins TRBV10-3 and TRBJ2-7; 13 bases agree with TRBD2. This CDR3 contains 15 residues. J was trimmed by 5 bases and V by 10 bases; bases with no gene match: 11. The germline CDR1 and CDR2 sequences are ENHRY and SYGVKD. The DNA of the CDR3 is TGTGCCACCCACGCGGGGACTAGCGGGACCCACGAGCAGTACTTC. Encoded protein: CATHAGTSGTHEQYF.

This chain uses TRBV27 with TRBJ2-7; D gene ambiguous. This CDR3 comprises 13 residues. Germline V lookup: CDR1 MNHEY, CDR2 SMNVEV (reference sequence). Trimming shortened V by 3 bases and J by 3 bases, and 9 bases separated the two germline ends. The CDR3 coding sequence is TGTGCCAGCAGTTTGGGCACTCACTACGAGCAGTACTTC. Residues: CASSLGTHYEQYF.

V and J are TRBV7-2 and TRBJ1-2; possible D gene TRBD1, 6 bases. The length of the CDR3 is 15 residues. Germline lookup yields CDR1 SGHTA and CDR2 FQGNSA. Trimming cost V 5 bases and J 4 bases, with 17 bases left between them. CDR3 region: CASSPPGTLVYGYTF. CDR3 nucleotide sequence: TGTGCCAGCAGCCCGCCCGGGACACTCGTCTATGGCTACACCTTC.

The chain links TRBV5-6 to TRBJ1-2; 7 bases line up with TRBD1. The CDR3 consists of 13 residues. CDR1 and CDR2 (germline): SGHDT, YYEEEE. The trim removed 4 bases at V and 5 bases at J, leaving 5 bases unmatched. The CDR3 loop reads CASSRGQAYGYTF. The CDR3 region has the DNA TGTGCCAGCAGCCGTGGACAGGCTTATGGCTACACCTTC.